The rows below give T cell receptor beta chains drawn from one sample of a study of cytomegalovirus exposure and HLA in healthy donors. TCRdb's copy holds only in-frame clones and misses some; the assay was immunoSEQ multiplex PCR. In the table there are 100,000 to 150,000 clones, roughly 80% of which are singletons. The source material was PBMCs. The receptors stem from a man aged 25-45 years in good health and CMV-seropositive. CDR3s include the opening cysteine and the closing phenylalanine or tryptophan. Fields, in order: V gene, J gene, D gene, clone size, CDR3 protein, CDR3 DNA. The D gene is left open where the match is weak. Size tells how often a clone was seen (once, few, many) or the class of an expanded clone, and some rows leave it out.

v_gene: TRBV7-3; j_gene: TRBJ2-3; d_gene: TRBD2; abundance: -; CDR3aa: CASSRLAGGADTQYF; CDR3nt: TGTGCCAGCAGCAGACTAGCGGGGGGTGCAGATACGCAGTATTTT
v_gene: TRBV5-8; j_gene: TRBJ2-7; d_gene: -; abundance: -; CDR3aa: CASSLEGRTGPEQYF; CDR3nt: TGTGCCAGCAGCTTGGAGGGGAGGACGGGTCCCGAGCAGTACTTC
v_gene: TRBV10-3; j_gene: TRBJ1-1; d_gene: -; abundance: -; CDR3aa: CAISEIGNTEAFF; CDR3nt: TGTGCCATCAGTGAGATCGGTAACACTGAAGCTTTCTTT
v_gene: TRBV11-3; j_gene: TRBJ2-7; d_gene: TRBD1; abundance: -; CDR3aa: CASSRGTGFAEQYF; CDR3nt: TGTGCCAGCAGTAGAGGGACAGGATTCGCCGAGCAGTACTTC
v_gene: TRBV4-1; j_gene: TRBJ1-5; d_gene: -; abundance: -; CDR3aa: CASSQEKGLHQPQHF; CDR3nt: TGCGCCAGCAGCCAAGAGAAGGGGCTCCATCAGCCCCAGCATTTT
v_gene: TRBV5-4; j_gene: TRBJ2-1; d_gene: -; abundance: -; CDR3aa: CATPDRYDEQFF; CDR3nt: TGTGCCACCCCCGACAGGTACGATGAGCAGTTCTTC
v_gene: TRBV19; j_gene: TRBJ2-5; d_gene: TRBD2; abundance: -; CDR3aa: CASSQRGGAGRETQYF; CDR3nt: TGTGCCAGTAGCCAACGCGGGGGGGCTGGTCGGGAGACCCAGTACTTC
v_gene: TRBV2; j_gene: TRBJ2-5; d_gene: -; abundance: -; CDR3aa: CASRETLETQYF; CDR3nt: TGTGCCAGCAGGGAGACCCTAGAGACCCAGTACTTC
v_gene: TRBV28; j_gene: TRBJ1-2; d_gene: TRBD1; abundance: -; CDR3aa: CASRTPPGLRSEQGYGYTF; CDR3nt: TGTGCCAGCAGGACCCCCCCTGGCCTGCGCAGTGAACAGGGGTATGGCTACACCTTC
v_gene: TRBV4-1; j_gene: TRBJ2-3; d_gene: TRBD2; abundance: -; CDR3aa: CASSQASGGTTDTQYF; CDR3nt: TGCGCCAGCAGCCAAGCGAGCGGGGGGACCACAGATACGCAGTATTTT
v_gene: TRBV6-6; j_gene: TRBJ1-1; d_gene: -; abundance: -; CDR3aa: CASSYKGGTEAFF; CDR3nt: TGTGCCAGCAGTTACAAGGGAGGAACTGAAGCTTTCTTT
v_gene: TRBV29-1; j_gene: TRBJ2-3; d_gene: -; abundance: -; CDR3aa: CSVEVLWGVTDTQYF; CDR3nt: TGCAGCGTTGAAGTCCTCTGGGGGGTCACAGATACGCAGTATTTT
v_gene: TRBV5-1; j_gene: TRBJ1-2; d_gene: TRBD1; abundance: -; CDR3aa: CASSPSVRTGSGYTF; CDR3nt: TGCGCCAGCAGCCCAAGCGTTCGGACAGGGAGCGGCTACACCTTC
v_gene: TRBV29-1; j_gene: TRBJ1-2; d_gene: TRBD1; abundance: -; CDR3aa: CSVTSGTGSGGYTF; CDR3nt: TGCAGCGTTACCTCCGGGACAGGGAGCGGTGGCTACACCTTC
v_gene: TRBV30; j_gene: TRBJ2-1; d_gene: -; abundance: -; CDR3aa: CAWSAGISYNEQFF; CDR3nt: TGTGCCTGGAGTGCGGGGATTTCTTACAATGAGCAGTTCTTC
v_gene: TRBV2; j_gene: TRBJ1-2; d_gene: -; abundance: -; CDR3aa: CASSRYGYTF; CDR3nt: TGTGCCAGCAGTCGCTATGGCTACACCTTC
v_gene: TRBV5-1; j_gene: TRBJ2-2; d_gene: TRBD1; abundance: -; CDR3aa: CASSSDREPAGELFF; CDR3nt: TGCGCCAGCAGCTCGGACAGGGAACCGGCCGGGGAGCTGTTTTTT
v_gene: TRBV27; j_gene: TRBJ1-4; d_gene: -; abundance: once; CDR3aa: CASKPLRQRVLEKLFF; CDR3nt: TGTGCCAGTAAGCCCCTCAGGCAGCGGGTCTTGGAAAAACTGTTTTTT
v_gene: TRBV6-5; j_gene: TRBJ1-2; d_gene: TRBD1; abundance: -; CDR3aa: CASSRQGVVYGYTF; CDR3nt: TGTGCCAGCAGTCGACAGGGAGTCGTCTATGGCTACACCTTC
v_gene: TRBV7-3; j_gene: TRBJ2-3; d_gene: -; abundance: -; CDR3aa: CASSLIGGGGTDTQYF; CDR3nt: TGTGCCAGCAGTTTAATCGGGGGTGGTGGGACAGATACGCAGTATTTT
v_gene: TRBV6-5; j_gene: TRBJ2-7; d_gene: -; abundance: -; CDR3aa: CASSYSRLYEQYF; CDR3nt: TGTGCCAGCAGTTACTCCAGACTTTACGAGCAGTACTTC
v_gene: TRBV6-5; j_gene: TRBJ2-7; d_gene: -; abundance: -; CDR3aa: CASSGSRVREQYF; CDR3nt: TGTGCCAGCAGTGGCAGCCGGGTCCGGGAGCAGTACTTC
v_gene: TRBV7-9; j_gene: TRBJ2-7; d_gene: -; abundance: -; CDR3aa: CASSLPRGYEQYF; CDR3nt: TGTGCCAGCAGCCTACCCAGGGGCTACGAGCAGTACTTC
v_gene: TRBV14; j_gene: TRBJ2-5; d_gene: TRBD2; abundance: -; CDR3aa: CASSKLLAGQETQYF; CDR3nt: TGTGCCAGCAGCAAACTACTAGCGGGGCAAGAGACCCAGTACTTC
v_gene: TRBV15; j_gene: TRBJ1-5; d_gene: -; abundance: -; CDR3aa: CATSRALPRDWSNQPQHF; CDR3nt: TGTGCCACCAGCAGAGCTCTACCTAGGGACTGGAGCAATCAGCCCCAGCATTTT
v_gene: TRBV27; j_gene: TRBJ1-5; d_gene: -; abundance: few; CDR3aa: CASSPDGPGRGGNQPQHF; CDR3nt: TGTGCCAGCAGCCCAGACGGCCCAGGGAGGGGCGGCAATCAGCCCCAGCATTTT
v_gene: TRBV7-2; j_gene: TRBJ1-1; d_gene: -; abundance: -; CDR3aa: CASSSYTFTEAFF; CDR3nt: TGTGCCAGCAGCTCTTACACCTTCACTGAAGCTTTCTTT
v_gene: TRBV11-2; j_gene: TRBJ2-5; d_gene: TRBD2; abundance: -; CDR3aa: CASSLDWTSGGSLTQYF; CDR3nt: TGTGCCAGCAGCTTAGACTGGACTAGCGGGGGGTCCTTGACCCAGTACTTC
v_gene: TRBV5-1; j_gene: TRBJ2-3; d_gene: TRBD1; abundance: once; CDR3aa: CASTILGTGATDTQYF; CDR3nt: TGCGCCAGCACCATTTTGGGGACAGGAGCAACCGATACGCAGTATTTT
v_gene: TRBV7-6; j_gene: TRBJ2-3; d_gene: TRBD1; abundance: -; CDR3aa: CASSLVDRATDTQYF; CDR3nt: TGTGCCAGCAGCTTAGTAGACAGGGCCACAGATACGCAGTATTTT
v_gene: TRBV7-3; j_gene: TRBJ2-3; d_gene: TRBD2; abundance: -; CDR3aa: CASSLSASGGYTDTQYF; CDR3nt: TGTGCCAGCAGCTTATCGGCTAGCGGGGGGTACACAGATACGCAGTATTTT
v_gene: TRBV6-1; j_gene: TRBJ1-4; d_gene: -; abundance: -; CDR3aa: CASSWNGGELFF; CDR3nt: TGTGCCAGCAGCTGGAATGGGGGGGAACTGTTTTTT
v_gene: TRBV5-1; j_gene: TRBJ1-2; d_gene: -; abundance: -; CDR3aa: CASSFSQGNYGYTF; CDR3nt: TGCGCCAGCAGCTTTTCCCAGGGGAACTATGGCTACACCTTC
v_gene: TRBV19; j_gene: TRBJ2-7; d_gene: TRBD1; abundance: -; CDR3aa: CASSDRGYEQYF; CDR3nt: TGTGCCAGTTCGGACAGGGGTTACGAGCAGTACTTC
v_gene: TRBV7-9; j_gene: TRBJ1-3; d_gene: -; abundance: once; CDR3aa: CASSLPQASGNTIYF; CDR3nt: TGTGCCAGCAGCTTGCCCCAGGCCTCTGGAAACACCATATATTTT
v_gene: TRBV7-8; j_gene: TRBJ1-6; d_gene: -; abundance: -; CDR3aa: CASSLLTRASPLHF; CDR3nt: TGTGCCAGCAGCTTACTGACGAGGGCTTCACCCCTCCACTTT
v_gene: TRBV6-5; j_gene: TRBJ1-2; d_gene: -; abundance: few; CDR3aa: CASHGGRGEYGYTF; CDR3nt: TGTGCCTCACACGGCGGCAGGGGAGAATATGGCTACACCTTC
v_gene: TRBV7-8; j_gene: TRBJ1-2; d_gene: -; abundance: few; CDR3aa: CASSLNRVYDGYTF; CDR3nt: TGTGCCAGCAGCTTAAACAGGGTGTACGATGGCTACACCTTC
v_gene: TRBV6-1; j_gene: TRBJ1-2; d_gene: -; abundance: -; CDR3aa: CASSEAGGEGYTF; CDR3nt: TGTGCCAGCAGTGAAGCAGGGGGGGAGGGCTACACCTTC
v_gene: TRBV9; j_gene: TRBJ1-1; d_gene: -; abundance: -; CDR3aa: CASSVGGETEAFF; CDR3nt: TGTGCCAGCAGCGTAGGGGGGGAAACTGAAGCTTTCTTT
v_gene: TRBV19; j_gene: TRBJ2-7; d_gene: TRBD1; abundance: -; CDR3aa: CASSSRDRGKDEQYF; CDR3nt: TGTGCCAGTAGTAGTCGAGACAGGGGCAAGGACGAGCAGTACTTC
v_gene: TRBV30; j_gene: TRBJ2-5; d_gene: TRBD2; abundance: -; CDR3aa: CAWRDFGTSGQETQYF; CDR3nt: TGTGCCTGGAGAGATTTCGGGACTAGCGGCCAAGAGACCCAGTACTTC
v_gene: TRBV27; j_gene: TRBJ1-2; d_gene: TRBD1; abundance: -; CDR3aa: CASSLSGRQGGWVVIGYTF; CDR3nt: TGTGCCAGCAGTTTATCTGGGCGACAGGGGGGGTGGGTAGTAATCGGCTACACCTTC
v_gene: TRBV7-2; j_gene: TRBJ2-7; d_gene: -; abundance: once; CDR3aa: CASSSPVGQLFSYEQYF; CDR3nt: TGTGCCAGCAGCTCCCCAGTCGGACAGCTTTTCTCCTACGAGCAGTACTTC
v_gene: TRBV5-1; j_gene: TRBJ2-4; d_gene: TRBD2; abundance: -; CDR3aa: CASSWTSGGAGDSQYF; CDR3nt: TGCGCCAGCAGCTGGACTAGCGGGGGGGCTGGAGACAGTCAGTACTTC
v_gene: TRBV21-1; j_gene: TRBJ1-5; d_gene: -; abundance: -; CDR3aa: CASSKVRDGIYQPQHF; CDR3nt: TGTGCCAGCAGCAAAGTGCGGGACGGAATTTATCAGCCCCAGCATTTT
v_gene: TRBV6-1; j_gene: TRBJ1-2; d_gene: -; abundance: -; CDR3aa: CASTETGGSYGYTF; CDR3nt: TGTGCCAGCACAGAGACAGGAGGTTCCTATGGCTACACCTTC
v_gene: TRBV5-6; j_gene: TRBJ1-6; d_gene: -; abundance: -; CDR3aa: CASSTGHLSSYNSPLHF; CDR3nt: TGTGCCAGCAGTACGGGACATTTGAGCTCCTATAATTCACCCCTCCACTTT
v_gene: TRBV28; j_gene: TRBJ1-5; d_gene: -; abundance: few; CDR3aa: CASRLEALWGRSNQPQHF; CDR3nt: TGTGCCAGCAGACTTGAAGCGTTATGGGGGAGGAGCAATCAGCCCCAGCATTTT
v_gene: TRBV6-1; j_gene: TRBJ2-7; d_gene: -; abundance: -; CDR3aa: CASSETVEYEQYF; CDR3nt: TGTGCCAGCAGTGAGACAGTTGAGTACGAGCAGTACTTC
v_gene: TRBV7-6; j_gene: TRBJ1-1; d_gene: TRBD1; abundance: few; CDR3aa: CASSLRPGTGLNTEAFF; CDR3nt: TGTGCCAGCAGCTTACGTCCCGGGACAGGTTTGAACACTGAAGCTTTCTTT
v_gene: TRBV11-1; j_gene: TRBJ2-3; d_gene: TRBD1; abundance: -; CDR3aa: CASSFRDRGYSTDTQYF; CDR3nt: TGTGCCAGCAGCTTCCGGGACAGGGGGTATAGCACAGATACGCAGTATTTT
v_gene: TRBV19; j_gene: TRBJ1-5; d_gene: -; abundance: -; CDR3aa: CASGGLGNQPQHF; CDR3nt: TGTGCCAGTGGAGGTCTTGGGAATCAGCCCCAGCATTTT
v_gene: TRBV30; j_gene: TRBJ1-5; d_gene: -; abundance: -; CDR3aa: CAWSPTGTYQPQHF; CDR3nt: TGTGCCTGGAGTCCAACAGGTACTTATCAGCCCCAGCATTTT
v_gene: TRBV30; j_gene: TRBJ1-1; d_gene: -; abundance: -; CDR3aa: CAWSGTGHLLNTEAFF; CDR3nt: TGTGCCTGGAGTGGAACAGGACACTTATTGAACACTGAAGCTTTCTTT
v_gene: TRBV5-6; j_gene: TRBJ2-3; d_gene: TRBD2; abundance: -; CDR3aa: CASSYPSGGSADTQYF; CDR3nt: TGTGCCAGCAGCTACCCTAGCGGGGGGAGCGCAGATACGCAGTATTTT
v_gene: TRBV6-6; j_gene: TRBJ1-3; d_gene: TRBD1; abundance: -; CDR3aa: CASSPGQGRNTIYF; CDR3nt: TGTGCCAGCAGCCCGGGACAGGGAAGAAACACCATATATTTT
v_gene: TRBV14; j_gene: TRBJ2-7; d_gene: -; abundance: -; CDR3aa: CASSQARPGTNYEQYF; CDR3nt: TGTGCCAGCAGCCAAGCACGTCCAGGGACAAACTACGAGCAGTACTTC